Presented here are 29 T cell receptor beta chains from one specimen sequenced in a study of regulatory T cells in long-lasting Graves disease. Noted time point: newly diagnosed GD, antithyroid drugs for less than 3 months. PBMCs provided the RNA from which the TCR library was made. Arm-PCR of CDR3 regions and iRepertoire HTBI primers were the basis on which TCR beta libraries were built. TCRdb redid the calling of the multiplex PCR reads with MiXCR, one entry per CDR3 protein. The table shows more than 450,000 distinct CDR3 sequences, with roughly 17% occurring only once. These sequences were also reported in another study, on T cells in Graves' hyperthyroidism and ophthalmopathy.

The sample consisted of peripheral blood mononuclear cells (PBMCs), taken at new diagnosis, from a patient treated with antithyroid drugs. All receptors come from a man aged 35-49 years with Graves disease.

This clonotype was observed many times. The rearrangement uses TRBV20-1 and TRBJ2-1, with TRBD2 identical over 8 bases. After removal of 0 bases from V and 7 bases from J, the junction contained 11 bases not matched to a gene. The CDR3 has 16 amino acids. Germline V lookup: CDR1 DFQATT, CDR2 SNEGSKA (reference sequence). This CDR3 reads CSAREWLAGTRNEQFF. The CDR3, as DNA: TGCAGTGCTAGAGAATGGTTAGCGGGAACGAGGAATGAGCAGTTCTTC.

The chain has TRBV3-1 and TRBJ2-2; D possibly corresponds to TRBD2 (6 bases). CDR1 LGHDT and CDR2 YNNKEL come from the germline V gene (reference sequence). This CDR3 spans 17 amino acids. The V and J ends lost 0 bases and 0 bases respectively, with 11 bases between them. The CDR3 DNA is TGTGCCAGCAGCCAAGATAGGCTAGCGACGAACACCGGGGAGCTGTTTTTT. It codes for CASSQDRLATNTGELFF.

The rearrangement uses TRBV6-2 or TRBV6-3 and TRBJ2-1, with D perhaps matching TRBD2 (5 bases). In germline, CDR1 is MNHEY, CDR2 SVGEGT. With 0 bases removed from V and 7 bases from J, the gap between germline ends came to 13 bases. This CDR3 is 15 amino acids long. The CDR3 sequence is CASSYSELVANEQFF. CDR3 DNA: TGTGCCAGCAGTTACTCTGAGCTAGTAGCGAATGAGCAGTTCTTC.

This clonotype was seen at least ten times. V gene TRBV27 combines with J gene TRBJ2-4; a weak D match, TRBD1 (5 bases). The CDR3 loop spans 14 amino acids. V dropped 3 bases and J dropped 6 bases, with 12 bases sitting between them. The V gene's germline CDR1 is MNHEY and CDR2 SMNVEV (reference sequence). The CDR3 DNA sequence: TGTGCCAGCAGTTTTTATGGGGCTGGAAACATTCAGTACTTC. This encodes CASSFYGAGNIQYF.

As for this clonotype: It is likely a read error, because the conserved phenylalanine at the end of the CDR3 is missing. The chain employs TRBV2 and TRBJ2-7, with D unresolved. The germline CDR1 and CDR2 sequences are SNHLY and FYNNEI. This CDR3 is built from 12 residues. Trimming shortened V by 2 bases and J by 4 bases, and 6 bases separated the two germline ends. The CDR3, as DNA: TGTGCCAGCAGTGAAATGGGTTACGAGCAGTACCTC. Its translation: CASSEMGYEQYL.

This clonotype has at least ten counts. CDR3 bases: TGTGCCTGGAGTGTGGGGGTTAACGAGCAGTACTTC. It codes for CAWSVGVNEQYF. The rearrangement uses TRBV30 and TRBJ2-7; D assignment may be TRBD1 or TRBD2 (5 bases each). The CDR3 covers 12 residues. The V gene's germline CDR1 is GTSNPN and CDR2 SVGIG (reference sequence). V was shortened by 0 bases and J by 5 bases, with 8 bases between the two germline ends.

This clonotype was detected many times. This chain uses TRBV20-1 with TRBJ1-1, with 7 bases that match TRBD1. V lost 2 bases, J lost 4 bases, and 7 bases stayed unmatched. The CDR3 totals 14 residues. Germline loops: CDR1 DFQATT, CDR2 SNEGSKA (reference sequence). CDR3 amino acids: CSARRQGASTEAFF. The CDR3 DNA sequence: TGCAGTGCTAGAAGACAGGGTGCGAGCACTGAAGCTTTCTTT.

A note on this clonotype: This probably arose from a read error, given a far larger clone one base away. Here the CDR3 DNA reads TGTGCCAGCAGTGGGATACTAGCGGGAGCAGAGACCCAGTACTTC. It is translated as CASSGILAGAETQYF. This chain connects TRBV12-3 or TRBV12-4 to TRBJ2-5, with 11 positions matching TRBD2. This CDR3 contains 15 residues. V lost 5 bases, J lost 4 bases, and 6 bases stayed unmatched.

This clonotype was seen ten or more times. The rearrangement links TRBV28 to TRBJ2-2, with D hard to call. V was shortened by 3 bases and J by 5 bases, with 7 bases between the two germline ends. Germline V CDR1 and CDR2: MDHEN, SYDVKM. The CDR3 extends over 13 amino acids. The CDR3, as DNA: TGTGCCAGCAGTTTGGGCCGGACCGGGGAGCTGTTTTTT. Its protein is CASSLGRTGELFF.

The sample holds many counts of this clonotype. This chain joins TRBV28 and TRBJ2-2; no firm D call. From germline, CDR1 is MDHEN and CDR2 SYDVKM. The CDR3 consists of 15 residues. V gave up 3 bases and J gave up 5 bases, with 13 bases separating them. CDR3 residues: CASSFSSRITGELFF. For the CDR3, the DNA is TGTGCCAGCAGTTTCTCCTCAAGGATTACCGGGGAGCTGTTTTTT.

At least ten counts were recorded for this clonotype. In DNA, the CDR3 is TGTGCCAGCAGTTTAGCTAGCGGGAGTCCGTCCTACGAGCAGTACTTC. Amino acids: CASSLASGSPSYEQYF. The rearrangement links TRBV28 to TRBJ2-7, with 10 nucleotides matching TRBD2. The germline V gene encodes CDR1 MDHEN and CDR2 SYDVKM. This CDR3 spans 16 amino acids. V lost 2 bases, J lost 1 base, and 5 bases stayed unmatched.

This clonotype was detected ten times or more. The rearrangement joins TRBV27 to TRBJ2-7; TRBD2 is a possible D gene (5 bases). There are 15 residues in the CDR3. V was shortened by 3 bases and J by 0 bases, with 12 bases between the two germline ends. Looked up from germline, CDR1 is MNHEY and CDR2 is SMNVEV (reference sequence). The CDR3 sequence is CASSLVGASSYEQYF. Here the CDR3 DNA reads TGTGCCAGCAGTTTGGTGGGAGCTAGCTCCTACGAGCAGTACTTC.

CDR3 amino acids: CASSRRTRGLAGGPLEQYF. In DNA form, the CDR3 reads TGTGCCAGCAGTAGGCGGACGCGGGGACTAGCGGGAGGCCCCTTGGAGCAGTACTTC. This chain joins TRBV28 and TRBJ2-7, with 15 bases lining up with TRBD2. From germline, CDR1 is MDHEN and CDR2 SYDVKM. The CDR3 loop spans 19 amino acids. V lost 5 bases, J lost 7 bases, and 18 bases stayed unmatched.

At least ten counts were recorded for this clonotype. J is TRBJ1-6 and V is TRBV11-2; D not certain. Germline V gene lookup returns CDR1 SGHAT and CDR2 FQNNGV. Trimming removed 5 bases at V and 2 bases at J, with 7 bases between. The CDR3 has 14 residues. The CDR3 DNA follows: TGTGCCAGCAGCGCCGGACCCTATAATTCACCCCTCCACTTT. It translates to CASSAGPYNSPLHF.

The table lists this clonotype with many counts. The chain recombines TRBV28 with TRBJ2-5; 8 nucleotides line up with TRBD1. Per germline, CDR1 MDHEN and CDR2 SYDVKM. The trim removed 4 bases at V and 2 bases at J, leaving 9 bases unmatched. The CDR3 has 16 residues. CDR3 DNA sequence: TGTGCCAGCAGTTCTCCGTCCGGGACAGGACAAGAGACCCAGTACTTC. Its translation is CASSSPSGTGQETQYF.

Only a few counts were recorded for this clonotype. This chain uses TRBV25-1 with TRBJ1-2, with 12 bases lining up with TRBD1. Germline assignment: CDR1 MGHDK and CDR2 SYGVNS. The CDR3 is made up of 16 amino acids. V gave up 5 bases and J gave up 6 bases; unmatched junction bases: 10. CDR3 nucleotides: TGTGCCAGCAGTCAAAAACCGGGACAGGGGGCCGATGGCTACACCTTC. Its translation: CASSQKPGQGADGYTF.

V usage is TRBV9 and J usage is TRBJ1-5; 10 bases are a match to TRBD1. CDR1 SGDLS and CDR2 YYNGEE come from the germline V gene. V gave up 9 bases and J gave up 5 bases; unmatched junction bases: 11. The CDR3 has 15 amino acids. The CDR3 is CATSDAGQGDQPQHF. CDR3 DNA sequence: TGTGCCACCAGTGATGCCGGACAGGGGGATCAGCCCCAGCATTTT.

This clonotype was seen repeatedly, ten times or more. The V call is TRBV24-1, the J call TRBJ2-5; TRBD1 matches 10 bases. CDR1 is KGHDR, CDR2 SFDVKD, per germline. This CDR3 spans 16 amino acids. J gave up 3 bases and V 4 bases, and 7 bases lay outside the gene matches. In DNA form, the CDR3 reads TGTGCCACCAGTGACAGTAGGGACAGGGGTGAAGAGACCCAGTACTTC. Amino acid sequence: CATSDSRDRGEETQYF.

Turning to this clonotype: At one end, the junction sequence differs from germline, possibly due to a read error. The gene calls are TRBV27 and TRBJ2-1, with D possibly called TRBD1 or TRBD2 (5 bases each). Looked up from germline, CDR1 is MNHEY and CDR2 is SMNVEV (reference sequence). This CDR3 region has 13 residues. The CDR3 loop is CASSFYGTHAVLF. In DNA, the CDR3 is TGTGCCAGCAGTTTTTACGGGACCCATGCCGTGCTCTTC.

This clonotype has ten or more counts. The CDR3 here is CASSLRYPPLHF. CDR3 sequence (DNA): TGTGCCAGCAGCTTACGCTATCCTCCCCTCCACTTT. The rearrangement links TRBV11-2 to TRBJ1-6, with D unresolved. Germline assignment: CDR1 SGHAT and CDR2 FQNNGV. This CDR3 comprises 12 residues. V was trimmed by 2 bases and J by 13 bases, leaving 9 bases between them.

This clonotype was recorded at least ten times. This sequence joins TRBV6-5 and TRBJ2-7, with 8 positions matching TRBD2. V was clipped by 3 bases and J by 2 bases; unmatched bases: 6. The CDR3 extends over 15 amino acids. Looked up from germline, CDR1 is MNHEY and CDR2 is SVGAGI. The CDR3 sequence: CASSYVKRGTYEQYF. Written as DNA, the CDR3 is TGTGCCAGCAGTTATGTGAAGCGGGGGACCTACGAGCAGTACTTC.

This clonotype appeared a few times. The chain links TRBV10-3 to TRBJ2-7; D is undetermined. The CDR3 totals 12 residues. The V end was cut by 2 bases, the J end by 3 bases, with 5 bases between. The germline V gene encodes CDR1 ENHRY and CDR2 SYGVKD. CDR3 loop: CAISEPNYEQYF. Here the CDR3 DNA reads TGTGCCATCAGTGAGCCCAACTACGAGCAGTACTTC.

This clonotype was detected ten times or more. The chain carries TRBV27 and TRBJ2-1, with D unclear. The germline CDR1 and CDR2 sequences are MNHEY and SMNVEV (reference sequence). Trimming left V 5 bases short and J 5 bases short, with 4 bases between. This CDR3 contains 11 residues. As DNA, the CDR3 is TGTGCCAGCAGTCAAAACAATGAGCAGTTCTTC. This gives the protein CASSQNNEQFF.

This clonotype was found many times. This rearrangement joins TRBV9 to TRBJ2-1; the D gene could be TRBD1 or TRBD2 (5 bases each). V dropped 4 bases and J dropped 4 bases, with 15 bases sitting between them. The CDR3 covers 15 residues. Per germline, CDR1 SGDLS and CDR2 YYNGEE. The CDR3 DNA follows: TGTGCCAGCAGCCCAGGGACGGTGGGTTACAATGAGCAGTTCTTC. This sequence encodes CASSPGTVGYNEQFF.

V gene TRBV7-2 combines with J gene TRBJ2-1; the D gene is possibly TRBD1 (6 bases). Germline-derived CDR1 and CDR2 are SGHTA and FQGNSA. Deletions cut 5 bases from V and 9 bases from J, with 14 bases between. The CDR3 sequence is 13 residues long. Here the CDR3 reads CASSQDRSSEQFF. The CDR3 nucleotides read TGTGCCAGCAGCCAAGACAGGAGTTCTGAGCAGTTCTTC.

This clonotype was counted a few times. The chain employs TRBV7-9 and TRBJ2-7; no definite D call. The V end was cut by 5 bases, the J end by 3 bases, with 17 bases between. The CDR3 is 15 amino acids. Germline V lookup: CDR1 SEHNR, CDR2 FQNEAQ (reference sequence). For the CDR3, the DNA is TGTGCCAGCAGCCTTGACTCTTCACCTGGCTACGAGCAGTACTTC. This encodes CASSLDSSPGYEQYF. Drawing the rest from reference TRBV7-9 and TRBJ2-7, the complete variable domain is DTGVSQNPRHKITKRGQNVTFRCDPISEHNRLYWYRQTLGQGPEFLTYFQNEAQLEKSRLLSDRFSAERPKGSFSTLEIQRTEQGDSAMYLCASSLDSSPGYEQYFGPGTRLTVT.

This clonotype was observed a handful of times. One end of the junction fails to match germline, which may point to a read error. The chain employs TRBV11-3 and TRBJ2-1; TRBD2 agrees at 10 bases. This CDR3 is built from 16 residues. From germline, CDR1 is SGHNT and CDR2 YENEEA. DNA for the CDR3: TGTGCCGGCAGCTTAAGAGCGGGAGGGCTCCACAATGAGCAGTTCTTC. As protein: CAGSLRAGGLHNEQFF.

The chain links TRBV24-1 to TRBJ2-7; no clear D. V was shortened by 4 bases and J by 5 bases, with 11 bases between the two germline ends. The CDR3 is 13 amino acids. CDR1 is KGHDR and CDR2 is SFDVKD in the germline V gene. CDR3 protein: CATSEGHRDEQYF. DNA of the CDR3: TGTGCCACCAGTGAGGGCCACCGAGACGAGCAGTACTTC.

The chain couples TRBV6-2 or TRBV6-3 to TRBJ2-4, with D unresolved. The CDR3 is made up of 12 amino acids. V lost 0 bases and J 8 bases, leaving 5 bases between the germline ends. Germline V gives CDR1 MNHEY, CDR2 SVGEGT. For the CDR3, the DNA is TGTGCCAGCAGTTACTCACGGGACATTCAGTACTTC. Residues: CASSYSRDIQYF.